Reported below is one T cell receptor beta chain. This sample was taken from a study of control samples from healthy donors and cancer patients. Profiled with immunoSEQ multiplex PCR; TCRdb holds only in-frame clones, not every one. This table has approximately 94,000 clones, 84% appearing once. Germline CDR1 SGHVS, CDR2 FNYEAQ. Trimming took off 4 bases at V and 2 bases at J, with 13 bases between the two ends. CDR3 size: 15 residues. This receptor was taken from a man between 65 and 80 years old with lung cancer. J is TRBJ2-3 and V is TRBV7-6, with D perhaps assigned TRBD1 or TRBD2 (6 bases each). Input material: PBMCs. The CDR3 sequence is CASSSQGLNTDTQYF. The CDR3 coding sequence is TGTGCCAGCAGCTCACAGGGACTTAACACAGATACGCAGTATTTT. Supplemented by reference TRBV7-6 and TRBJ2-3, the full variable domain reads GAGVSQSPRYKVTKRGQDVALRCDPISGHVSLYWYRQALGQGPEFLTYFNYEAQQDKSGLPNDRFSAERPEGSISTLTIQRTEQRDSAMYRCASSSQGLNTDTQYFGPGTRLTVL.